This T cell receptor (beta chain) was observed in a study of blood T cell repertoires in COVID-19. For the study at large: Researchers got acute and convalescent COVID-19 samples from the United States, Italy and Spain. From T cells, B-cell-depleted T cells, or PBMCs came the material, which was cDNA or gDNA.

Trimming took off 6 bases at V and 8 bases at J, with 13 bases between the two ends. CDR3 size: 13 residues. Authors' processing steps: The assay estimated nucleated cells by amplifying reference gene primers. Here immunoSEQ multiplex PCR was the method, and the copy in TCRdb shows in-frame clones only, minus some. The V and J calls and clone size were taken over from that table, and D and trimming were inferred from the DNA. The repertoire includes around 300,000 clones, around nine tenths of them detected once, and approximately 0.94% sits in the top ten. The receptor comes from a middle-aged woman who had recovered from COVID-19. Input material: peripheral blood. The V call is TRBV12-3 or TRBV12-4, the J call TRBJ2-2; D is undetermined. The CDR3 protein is CASSPHSVGELFF. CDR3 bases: TGTGCCAGCAGCCCCCACTCGGTTGGGGAGCTGTTTTTT.